These T cell receptor beta chains were read from a single sample in a study of tumor-infiltrating lymphocytes in primary liver carcinoma. TCRdb called the multiplex PCR reads again in MiXCR, with one record for every CDR3 protein. The data show around 27,000 distinct CDR3 sequences, roughly four fifths seen once. Sequencing was carried out using liver tumor tissue from sampling region 3. The receptors stem from a man aged 35 to 55 with primary liver carcinoma and hepatitis B virus infection. The CDR3 runs from the conserved cysteine through the conserved F or W. The D gene is left open where the match is weak. Size is omitted from some rows. Given values are once, few, many or a class for expanded clones.

-,TRBV5-4,15,TRBD1,TRBJ1-2,TGTGCCGGCAACTTGGGATCCGGGACAGGGTTTGGCTACACCTTC,CAGNLGSGTGFGYTF
once,TRBV12-3/TRBV12-4,15,TRBD1,TRBJ2-7,TGTGTCAGCAGTTTAGGACAGGGGTCGAACTACGAACAGTACTTC,CVSSLGQGSNYEQYF
-,TRBV5-1,14,-,TRBJ2-2,TGTGCCAGCAGCTTGGCCGAGAAACCCGGGGAGCTGCTTTTT,CASSLAEKPGELLF
-,TRBV10-3,17,-,TRBJ2-3,TGTGGCATCAGTGAGACCCCACTACCGGGGGATGCAGATACGCAGTATTTT,CGISETPLPGDADTQYF
-,TRBV5-6,13,-,TRBJ2-5,TGTGCCAGCAGCTTAGAGGGGCTAGAGACCCGGTACTTC,CASSLEGLETRYF
medium-sized,TRBV6-5,15,-,TRBJ2-3,TGTGCCAGCAGTTACGCGGGGCTAAGCACAGATACGCAGTATTTT,CASSYAGLSTDTQYF
-,TRBV12-3/TRBV12-4,15,TRBD1,TRBJ2-7,TGTGCCAGCAGTATGGGAACAGGGGGGTCCCACGAGCAGTACTTT,CASSMGTGGSHEQYF
-,TRBV10-3,14,-,TRBJ1-5,TGTGCCGTCAGTGAGTATGAGAACGATCAGCCCCAACATTTT,CAVSEYENDQPQHF
-,TRBV10-3,15,-,TRBJ1-1,TGTGCCATCAGCGAGTCTAGTGATATGAACACTGAAGCTTTCTTT,CAISESSDMNTEAFF
-,TRBV10-3,13,-,TRBJ2-7,TGTGCCATCAGTGAATCTAGGGCGGAGGAGCAGTGCTTC,CAISESRAEEQCF
few,TRBV10-2,18,TRBD2,TRBJ2-2,TGCACCAGCAGTGAGGCTAAGGGACTAGTGGGGGACACTGGGGAGCTGTTTTTT,CTSSEAKGLVGDTGELFF
few,TRBV6-2/TRBV6-3,15,-,TRBJ2-1,TGTGCCAGCAGTTTAATCCCAAACTCCTACAATGAGCGGTTCTTC,CASSLIPNSYNERFF
-,TRBV4-2,18,TRBD2,TRBJ2-7,TGTGCGAACAGTGGAAAACCGGGACTAGCGGGGGGGCCACACGAGCAGTACTTC,CANSGKPGLAGGPHEQYF
-,TRBV11-2,16,TRBD1,TRBJ2-3,TGTCCCAGCATCTTAAAACAGGGGGCTAGGACAGATACGCGGTATTTT,CPSILKQGARTDTRYF
-,TRBV29-1,13,-,TRBJ2-1,TGCAGCTTTGCCATAGCAGGCCAGGGGAAGCAGTTCTTC,CSFAIAGQGKQFF
-,TRBV30,14,-,TRBJ2-7,TGTGCCTGGAATGCACCGGACGCGCATCACGAGCAGTACTTC,CAWNAPDAHHEQYF
few,TRBV6-1,14,-,TRBJ1-4,TGTGCCAGCAGTAGGGAAGGGGCGAATGAAAAACTGTTTTTT,CASSREGANEKLFF
-,TRBV11-2,14,-,TRBJ2-7,TGTGCCAACAGCTTAGGTCTTGGTGGATGGGGGCAGTACTTC,CANSLGLGGWGQYF
-,TRBV5-6,15,-,TRBJ1-2,TGTGCCAGCGGGCCCACACCAGGGCTAAGGGGTGGCTACACCTTC,CASGPTPGLRGGYTF
-,TRBV11-2,15,-,TRBJ1-4,TGCGCCAGCAGCATAGACGGGCTCGCTAATGAAAAACTGTTTTTT,CASSIDGLANEKLFF
many,TRBV6-1,16,TRBD2,TRBJ2-2,TGTGCCAGCAGTGGTCCGGGACTAGCGGGGACCGGGGAGCTGTTTTTT,CASSGPGLAGTGELFF
-,TRBV29-1,12,-,TRBJ1-2,TGCAGGGTTAGAGCCAACTACGTTGGCTACACCTTC,CRVRANYVGYTF
-,TRBV12-3/TRBV12-4,13,-,TRBJ1-1,TGTGCTAGCAGTTTCTTTGGGTTCACTGAAGCTCTCTTT,CASSFFGFTEALF
many,TRBV28,14,TRBD2,TRBJ2-7,TGTGCCAGCAGTTTACCAGCGGGAGTAGGTGAGCAGTACTTC,CASSLPAGVGEQYF
-,TRBV12-3/TRBV12-4,12,-,TRBJ1-1,TGTGCCAGCACCTTAAAGAACACAGAAGCTTTCTTT,CASTLKNTEAFF
-,TRBV7-9,12,-,TRBJ2-5,TGTGCCAGCAGCCCTGGGAGAGAGACCCAGTACTTC,CASSPGRETQYF
-,TRBV12-3/TRBV12-4,15,-,TRBJ1-5,TGTGCCAGCAATTATGGGCAAGGAAACAATCAGCCCCAGCATTTT,CASNYGQGNNQPQHF
-,TRBV28,14,-,TRBJ2-7,TGTGCCAGCATCCGCACAGGGAACTCCTACGAGCAGTACTTC,CASIRTGNSYEQYF
-,TRBV10-3,12,-,TRBJ2-1,TGTGCCATGAGCCCCCCTTGGAATGAGCAGTTCTTC,CAMSPPWNEQFF
hyperexpanded,TRBV11-2,16,-,TRBJ1-4,TGTGCCAGCAGCAAGACTCCAGGAGGAACAAATGAAAAACTGTTTTTT,CASSKTPGGTNEKLFF
-,TRBV10-3,14,-,TRBJ1-5,TGTGCCATCGGTGAGTATAAGGGCGATCAGCCCCAGCAATTT,CAIGEYKGDQPQQF
-,TRBV11-1,15,TRBD2,TRBJ2-3,TGTGCCAGCAGCTTAGTAGCGGGAGCTTCATATCCACAGTATTTT,CASSLVAGASYPQYF
-,TRBV12-3/TRBV12-4,15,TRBD1,TRBJ1-2,TGTGCCAGTTGCCTCAGACAGGGGGCAAACTATGGCTATACCTTC,CASCLRQGANYGYTF
-,TRBV3-1,13,-,TRBJ2-2,TGTGCCAGCAGCCAATCGGGTCCCGGGGAGCAGTTTTTT,CASSQSGPGEQFF
-,TRBV5-8,15,-,TRBJ1-5,TGTACCAGCAGCTCCCTTCGAGGTGGCAATCAGCCCCAGCATTTT,CTSSSLRGGNQPQHF
-,TRBV4-2,15,-,TRBJ2-5,TGTCTCAGCAGCCAAGTGGCGGGACCCCAAGAGGCCCATTACTTC,CLSSQVAGPQEAHYF
-,TRBV4-1,14,-,TRBJ2-7,TGCGTCAGCAGCTTGAGGAACGAGCTCGGCGAGCAGTACTTC,CVSSLRNELGEQYF
-,TRBV4-3,15,-,TRBJ2-7,TGCACCAGCAGCCAAGAATCGGGACGGAACCATGAGCAGTACTTC,CTSSQESGRNHEQYF
-,TRBV5-1,15,TRBD2,TRBJ2-3,TGCACCAGCAGCTTGGAGGCGGGAGCGGGAGATACACAGTATTTT,CTSSLEAGAGDTQYF
-,TRBV11-2,13,-,TRBJ1-5,TGTGCTAGTAGCCAGCAGAGCGGTCAGCCCCAGCATTTT,CASSQQSGQPQHF
few,TRBV4-1,16,TRBD1,TRBJ2-1,TGCGCCAGCAGCCAAGATGGGACAGAGCCCAACAATGAGCAGTTCTTC,CASSQDGTEPNNEQFF
-,TRBV4-2,14,-,TRBJ2-5,TGTGCCAGCAGCCTTGGAAGGGCCCAAGAGACCCAGTACTTC,CASSLGRAQETQYF
-,TRBV6-6,14,-,TRBJ1-2,TGTGCCAGCAGTGACGCGGGGGAGTGCTATGGCTACACCTTC,CASSDAGECYGYTF
many,TRBV14,15,-,TRBJ1-1,TGTGCCAGCAGCCGTCGACTGGGGGCTGGGACTGAAGCTTTCTTT,CASSRRLGAGTEAFF
once,TRBV6-1,19,-,TRBJ1-5,TGTGCCAGTAGGATCGTGGGACCACCCAGCATTTATAGCAATCAGCCCCAGCATTTT,CASRIVGPPSIYSNQPQHF
-,TRBV4-1,15,-,TRBJ2-1,TGCACCAGCAGCCCGCTCGGTAATAACAACAATGAGAAGTTCTTC,CTSSPLGNNNNEKFF
-,TRBV25-1,14,TRBD1,TRBJ2-2,TGTGCCAGCATTGATCACAGGGGTGACGGGGAGCTGTTTTTT,CASIDHRGDGELFF
-,TRBV7-8,17,TRBD2,TRBJ2-2,TGTACCAGCAGCTTCCGGACTAGCGGGGCGAACACCGGGGAGTTGTTTTTT,CTSSFRTSGANTGELFF
-,TRBV10-3,11,-,TRBJ2-7,TGTGCCACGTCCAAGGTAAACGAGCGGTACTTC,CATSKVNERYF
-,TRBV9,15,TRBD2,TRBJ2-1,TGTGCCATCAGCGTAGTAGCTAGCGGTTACAATGAGCAGTTCTTC,CAISVVASGYNEQFF
-,TRBV5-1,16,-,TRBJ2-3,TGCACCAGCAGCTTGGGACCGGGGAATTGGGGAGATACGCAGTATTTT,CTSSLGPGNWGDTQYF
-,TRBV10-3,15,-,TRBJ2-7,TGTGCCATCAGTAGAGACGGAGGGGGAGGCGACGAGCAGTACTTC,CAISRDGGGGDEQYF
-,TRBV29-1,13,-,TRBJ2-5,TGCAGCGGACCCACCAAGGGGGTGGAGACCCAGTACTTC,CSGPTKGVETQYF
few,TRBV29-1,12,-,TRBJ2-7,TGCAGCGTTGGGCCGTTATGGTACGAGCAGTACTTC,CSVGPLWYEQYF
once,TRBV11-2,16,-,TRBJ2-5,TGTGCCAGCAGCCGAACTCCTGGCGTGGGGAAGGAGACACAGTACTTC,CASSRTPGVGKETQYF
-,TRBV12-3/TRBV12-4,15,TRBD2,TRBJ2-5,TGTGCCAGCTGGGTGGGTGAGCTAGCGGGAGAGACCCAGTACTTC,CASWVGELAGETQYF